A single sample gave rise to the 24 T cell receptor beta chains below, sequenced in a study of early T cells in non-severe SARS-CoV-2 infection. TCRdb itself ran the 5' RACE reads through MiXCR, one entry per CDR3 protein. The sample includes about 76,000 distinct CDR3 sequences, roughly a sixth seen only once; the top ten take less than 15%. Material: whole blood. The receptors stem from an adult who was a healthcare worker with PCR-confirmed SARS-CoV-2 infection or an uninfected control (not recorded which).

There are a few counts of this clonotype. The CDR3 is CATSRDPGTEAFF. The CDR3 DNA reads TGTGCCACCAGCAGAGATCCGGGCACTGAAGCTTTCTTT. This chain links TRBV15 with TRBJ1-1; D gene ambiguous. This CDR3 comprises 13 residues. Trimming shortened V by 0 bases and J by 4 bases, and 6 bases separated the two germline ends. The V gene's germline CDR1 is LNHNV and CDR2 YYDKDF (reference sequence). The complete variable domain, with remaining parts taken from reference TRBV15 and TRBJ1-1, reads DAMVIQNPRYQVTQFGKPVTLSCSQTLNHNVMYWYQQKSSQAPKLLFHYYDKDFNNEADTPDNFQSRRPNTSFCFLDIRSPGLGDTAMYLCATSRDPGTEAFFGQGTRLTVV.

This clonotype came up many times. CDR3 region: CSASTGTTGEKLFF. Written as DNA, the CDR3 is TGCAGTGCTAGTACCGGCACCACTGGGGAAAAACTGTTTTTT. The V and J genes are TRBV20-1 and TRBJ1-4, with D unresolved. In germline, CDR1 is DFQATT, CDR2 SNEGSKA (reference sequence). This CDR3 spans 14 amino acids. Trimming took 3 bases from V and 8 from J, leaving 16 bases between them.

This clonotype appeared a few times. The chain links TRBV24-1 to TRBJ2-6; D unresolved. The V and J ends lost 2 bases and 3 bases respectively, with 10 bases between them. The CDR3 totals 16 residues. CDR1 is KGHDR and CDR2 is SFDVKD in the germline V gene. The CDR3 here is CATSDSLTGGANVLTF. The CDR3 bases are TGTGCCACCAGTGATTCGCTGACTGGTGGGGCCAACGTCCTGACTTTC.

The chain joins TRBV7-2 to TRBJ1-6; no firm D call. The CDR3 covers 17 residues. CDR1 is SGHTA, CDR2 FQGNSA, per germline. V dropped 2 bases and J dropped 9 bases, with 20 bases sitting between them. CDR3 in DNA: TGTGCCAGCAGCTTAAGGGCGACCCGACCCCTAGTTTCACCCCTCCACTTT. This translates into CASSLRATRPLVSPLHF. The full variable domain, its missing parts supplied by reference TRBV7-2 and TRBJ1-6, is GAGVSQSPSNKVTEKGKDVELRCDPISGHTALYWYRQSLGQGLEFLIYFQGNSAPDKSGLPSDRFSAERTGGSVSTLTIQRTQQEDSAVYLCASSLRATRPLVSPLHFGNGTRLTVT.

This clonotype was found a few times. The CDR3 here is CASSQAGYSDTQYF. Written as DNA, the CDR3 is TGCGCCAGCAGCCAAGCGGGGTATTCAGATACGCAGTATTTT. The chain joins TRBV4-3 to TRBJ2-3; a weak D match, TRBD2 (5 bases). The CDR3 has 14 amino acids. Trimming stripped 1 base from V and 4 bases from J, with 9 bases between. In germline, CDR1 is LGHNA, CDR2 YSLEER.

This rearrangement joins TRBV7-3 to TRBJ2-6, with D perhaps being TRBD1 or TRBD2 (5 bases each). V dropped 1 base and J dropped 0 bases, with 13 bases sitting between them. This CDR3 is built from 18 residues. CDR1 is SGHTA, CDR2 FQGTGA, per germline. This CDR3 is CASSLMGTLPSGANVLTF. The CDR3 region has the DNA TGTGCCAGCAGCTTAATGGGGACCCTACCCTCTGGGGCCAACGTCCTGACTTTC.

The chain links TRBV28 to TRBJ2-5, with 8 positions matching TRBD2. The CDR3 is 13 amino acids. J gave up 2 bases and V 8 bases, and 4 bases lay outside the gene matches. Germline V gene sequence: CDR1 MDHEN, CDR2 SYDVKM. The DNA for the CDR3 is TGTGCCAGCGTCGGGGGGGGGCAAGAGACCCAGTACTTC. It specifies CASVGGGQETQYF.

The rearrangement links TRBV20-1 to TRBJ2-6; D is unclear. The germline V and J ends were trimmed by 0 bases and 0 bases, with 12 bases remaining between them. Germline CDR1 reads DFQATT; CDR2 reads SNEGSKA (reference sequence). The CDR3 has 17 residues. In DNA form, the CDR3 reads TGCAGTGCTAGAGATCCGGCTGTCCTCTCTGGGGCCAACGTCCTGACTTTC. It specifies CSARDPAVLSGANVLTF.

V and J are TRBV7-6 and TRBJ2-2; 9 positions agree with TRBD1. The junction had 0 bases not matched to a gene; V was cut back by 6 bases and J by 4 bases. Germline assignment: CDR1 SGHVS and CDR2 FNYEAQ. The length of the CDR3 is 13 residues. The CDR3: CASRDRGTGELFF. DNA for the CDR3: TGTGCCAGCAGGGACAGGGGCACCGGGGAGCTGTTTTTT.

This clonotype appeared many times. The V and J genes are TRBV6-2 or TRBV6-3 and TRBJ2-1; D may be TRBD1 or TRBD2 (7 bases each). The V gene's germline CDR1 is MNHEY and CDR2 SVGEGT. The CDR3 length is 14 residues. V was trimmed by 7 bases and J by 6 bases, leaving 16 bases between them. CDR3 region: CASTPTGRGNEQFF. CDR3 nucleotide sequence: TGTGCCAGCACCCCGACAGGGAGGGGCAATGAGCAGTTCTTC.

There are many counts of this clonotype. The V gene is TRBV4-2, the J gene TRBJ2-3; D might be TRBD2 (7 bases). The germline V and J ends were trimmed by 0 bases and 5 bases, with 18 bases remaining between them. This CDR3 comprises 17 residues. CDR1 and CDR2 (germline): LGHNA, YNFKEQ. CDR3 sequence (DNA): TGTGCCAGCAGCCAAGATGTCGTGGGGGGGCCGGAAGATACGCAGTATTTT. Translated: CASSQDVVGGPEDTQYF.

This clonotype was seen ten or more times. The J gene is TRBJ2-3, the V gene TRBV20-1; TRBD2 matches at 7 bases. Germline V lookup: CDR1 DFQATT, CDR2 SNEGSKA (reference sequence). V lost 5 bases, J lost 0 bases, and 5 bases stayed unmatched. The CDR3 runs 14 residues. In nucleotides, the CDR3 is TGCAGTGCTTTCCTTAGCGGGAGCACAGATACGCAGTATTTT. Amino acids: CSAFLSGSTDTQYF.

This clonotype came up a few times. This rearrangement joins TRBV4-1 to TRBJ1-6; D unresolved. The germline V gene has CDR1 MGHRA and CDR2 YSYEKL. V was cut by 0 bases and J by 14 bases, with 17 bases left in between. CDR3 length: 15 amino acids. CDR3 bases: TGCGCCAGCAGCCAAGATACTGGATCGGGTTTCGCCCTCCACTTT. As protein: CASSQDTGSGFALHF.

This chain joins TRBV24-1 and TRBJ2-2; TRBD1 is a possible D gene (6 bases). The CDR3 has 16 residues. Trimming pared 0 bases from V and 3 bases from J, leaving 10 bases between. CDR1 and CDR2 from the germline V gene are KGHDR and SFDVKD. This chain's CDR3 is CATSDLGDTYTGELFF. The CDR3 DNA reads TGTGCCACCAGTGATTTGGGGGACACCTACACCGGGGAGCTGTTTTTT.

J is TRBJ1-5 and V is TRBV20-1; no clear D gene. Germline V gives CDR1 DFQATT, CDR2 SNEGSKA (reference sequence). This CDR3 is 13 amino acids long. Trimming left V 2 bases short and J 7 bases short, with 12 bases between. The CDR3 bases are TGCAGTGCTAGACCGTATGGAGGCCAGCCCCAGCATTTT. Translated, it gives CSARPYGGQPQHF.

This clonotype was seen a handful of times. The CDR3 bases are TGCAGCGGGGACGGGTTAGCTTTCTTT. It encodes CSGDGLAFF. This chain joins TRBV29-1 and TRBJ1-1; a possible D gene is TRBD1 (5 bases). This CDR3 contains 9 residues. From germline, CDR1 is SQVTM and CDR2 ANQGSEA. Between the trimmed V and J ends, which lost 7 bases and 10 bases, there was a span of 10 bases.

A few counts support this clonotype. The rearrangement uses TRBV29-1 and TRBJ1-2; no clear D. V shed 2 bases and J shed 2 bases, with 6 bases lying between them. Germline CDR1 SQVTM, CDR2 ANQGSEA. The CDR3 totals 12 residues. The CDR3 nucleotides are TGCAGCGTTGAAAGGGCAAACTATGGCTACACCTTC. This encodes CSVERANYGYTF.

A few counts support this clonotype. This sequence joins TRBV20-1 and TRBJ2-3; a possible D gene is TRBD1 (5 bases). Germline V gene sequence: CDR1 DFQATT, CDR2 SNEGSKA (reference sequence). Trimming pared 5 bases from V and 5 bases from J, leaving 17 bases between. This CDR3 has 14 residues. The CDR3 loop is CSALSRVTRDTQYF. CDR3 in DNA: TGCAGTGCTTTGAGCAGGGTGACAAGAGATACGCAGTATTTT.

By its share, this clonotype is medium-sized (0.01 to 0.1%). The rearrangement links TRBV3-1 to TRBJ2-7, with D hard to call. CDR1 LGHDT and CDR2 YNNKEL come from the germline V gene (reference sequence). Trimming took 2 bases from V and 3 from J, leaving 20 bases between them. The CDR3 extends over 17 amino acids. CDR3 amino acids: CASSQSAGSGFGYEQYF. The CDR3 DNA reads as TGTGCCAGCAGCCAAAGTGCCGGGTCCGGTTTCGGCTACGAGCAGTACTTC.

This clonotype appeared a few times. The gene calls are TRBV29-1 and TRBJ2-7, with D perhaps assigned TRBD1 or TRBD2 (5 bases each). The V gene lost 4 bases and the J gene lost 2 bases, with 9 bases spanning the gap. In germline, CDR1 is SQVTM, CDR2 ANQGSEA. The CDR3 extends over 12 amino acids. In DNA form, the CDR3 reads TGCAGCGTTGTGGGGACCACCTACGAGCAGTACTTC. Its translation is CSVVGTTYEQYF.

This clonotype was picked up many times. The chain links TRBV5-1 to TRBJ2-7, with D perhaps TRBD1 (6 bases). This CDR3 comprises 16 residues. Germline loops: CDR1 SGHRS, CDR2 YFSETQ. Trimming left V 4 bases short and J 0 bases short, with 17 bases between. The CDR3: CASSVSTGTSSYEQYF. The CDR3 DNA is TGCGCCAGCAGCGTTTCCACCGGGACAAGCTCCTACGAGCAGTACTTC.

This clonotype has more than one count but fewer than ten. V is TRBV7-9 and J is TRBJ2-7; D remains unclear. CDR3 length: 12 amino acids. Per germline, CDR1 SEHNR and CDR2 FQNEAQ (reference sequence). V gave up 1 base and J gave up 5 bases, with 6 bases separating them. CDR3 DNA: TGTGCCAGCAGCTTAGGAGTCCACGAGCAGTACTTC. Translated: CASSLGVHEQYF.

V and J are TRBV6-1 and TRBJ2-1, with TRBD1 as a possible D gene (5 bases). Germline CDR1 reads MNHNS; CDR2 reads SASEGT. This CDR3 spans 12 amino acids. V was trimmed by 10 bases and J by 9 bases, leaving 16 bases between them. The CDR3 here is CATVTRVGEQFF. In DNA, the CDR3 is TGTGCCACCGTTACCAGGGTCGGTGAGCAGTTCTTC.

This chain links TRBV27 with TRBJ2-7, with TRBD2 as a possible D gene (6 bases). CDR1 and CDR2 (germline): MNHEY, SMNVEV (reference sequence). V shed 2 bases and J shed 1 base, with 6 bases lying between them. The length of the CDR3 is 13 residues. Here the CDR3 reads CASSLGTSYEQYF. CDR3 in DNA: TGTGCCAGCAGTTTAGGGACTTCCTACGAGCAGTACTTC.